This T cell receptor beta chain was observed in a study of radiotherapy plus CTLA-4 blockade in lung cancer. Overall study context: Overall, 18% of patients showed an objective response, while 31% attained disease control.

Chemo-refractory metastatic non-small-cell lung cancer patients were treated with focal radiation plus CTLA-4 blockade with ipilimumab. Points from the study as a whole: Expansion in blood of tumor-derived TCR clones was seen after radiotherapy plus ipilimumab.

With respect to this clone: Its cognate antigen is unknown.

The germline V gene encodes CDR1 SGHAT and CDR2 FQNNGV. Trimming stripped 1 base from V and 5 bases from J, with 6 bases between. The CDR3 loop spans 13 amino acids. Method: immunoSEQ multiplex PCR; TCRdb's copy keeps in-frame clones and lacks some. This sample has approximately 99,000 clones, with about 91% found just once. Sample: peripheral blood, taken from a patient treated with radiotherapy plus ipilimumab. The chain recombines TRBV11-2 with TRBJ1-5; D is undetermined. This clonotype was sampled from a human donor with non-small cell lung cancer that progressed on radiotherapy plus ipilimumab. The CDR3 DNA sequence: TGTGCCAGCAGCTTAGTGGGAGATCAGCCCCAGCATTTT. Residues: CASSLVGDQPQHF.